This T cell receptor (beta chain) was retrieved from a study of T cells after yellow fever vaccination. The study's findings and limits: Overlap between CD4 and CD8 compartments was detected for a small share of clonotypes. Reappearing after the booster were most of the clones from primary vaccination (approximately 96% CD4, approximately 89% CD8). High-abundance clonotypes from the bulk population could contaminate FACS-sorted repertoires.

V was clipped by 3 bases and J by 6 bases, with 6 bases between them. Germline loops: CDR1 SEHNR, CDR2 FQNEAQ (reference sequence). CDR3 length: 12 residues. 5'RACE template switching produced TCR cDNA carrying a universal primer site and UMIs. TCRdb analysed the 5' RACE reads with MiXCR anew, one entry per CDR3 protein. The repertoire holds 300,000 or so distinct CDR3 sequences, with roughly 8.3% as singletons. Ten or more counts support this clonotype. Its antigen is not known. This chain joins TRBV7-9 and TRBJ2-1; D is unresolved. The TCR originated in a man between 18 and 29 years old who received the YFV17D yellow fever vaccine. Sequencing used PBMCs, obtained approximately 47 days after the first yellow fever vaccination. CDR3: CASSFRSNEQFF. CDR3 nucleotides: TGTGCCAGCAGCTTTAGGTCCAATGAGCAGTTCTTC. Variable domain in full (rest from reference TRBV7-9 and TRBJ2-1): DTGVSQNPRHKITKRGQNVTFRCDPISEHNRLYWYRQTLGQGPEFLTYFQNEAQLEKSRLLSDRFSAERPKGSFSTLEIQRTEQGDSAMYLCASSFRSNEQFFGPGTRLTVL.